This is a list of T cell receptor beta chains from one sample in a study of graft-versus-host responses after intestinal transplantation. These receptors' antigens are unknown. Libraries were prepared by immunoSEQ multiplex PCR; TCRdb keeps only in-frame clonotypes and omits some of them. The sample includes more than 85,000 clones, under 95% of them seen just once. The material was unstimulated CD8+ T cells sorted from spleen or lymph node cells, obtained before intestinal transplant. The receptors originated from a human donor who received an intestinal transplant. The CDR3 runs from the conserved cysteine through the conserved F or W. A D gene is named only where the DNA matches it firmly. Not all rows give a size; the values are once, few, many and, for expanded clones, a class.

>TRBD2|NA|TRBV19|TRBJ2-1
CASLSGGARNEQFF
TGTGCCAGCCTTAGCGGGGGGGCTCGGAATGAGCAGTTCTTC
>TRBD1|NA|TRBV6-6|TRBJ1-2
CASSYLDRIRDGYTF
TGTGCCAGCAGTTACTTGGACAGGATAAGGGATGGCTACACCTTC
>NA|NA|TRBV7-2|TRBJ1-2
CASSSPGDYGYTF
TGTGCCAGCAGCTCCCCAGGGGACTATGGCTACACCTTC
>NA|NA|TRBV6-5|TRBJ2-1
CASSPGDSYNEQFF
TGTGCCAGCAGCCCCGGGGATTCCTACAATGAGCAGTTCTTC
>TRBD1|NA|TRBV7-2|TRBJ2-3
CASSSRTGGPDTQYF
TGTGCCAGCAGCTCCCGGACAGGGGGCCCGGATACGCAGTATTTT
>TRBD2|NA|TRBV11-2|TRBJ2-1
CASSSGTSGGNEQFF
TGTGCCAGCAGCTCCGGGACTAGCGGGGGTAATGAGCAGTTCTTC
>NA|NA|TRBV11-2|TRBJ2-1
CASSLVPEPLTGNEQFF
TGTGCCAGCAGCTTAGTTCCAGAGCCGCTCACGGGTAATGAGCAGTTCTTC
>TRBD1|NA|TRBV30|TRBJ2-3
CAWDRGYTDTQYF
TGTGCCTGGGACAGGGGTTACACAGATACGCAGTATTTT
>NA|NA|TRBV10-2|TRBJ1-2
CASSDLGEDGYTF
TGCGCCAGCAGTGATTTAGGGGAGGATGGCTACACCTTC
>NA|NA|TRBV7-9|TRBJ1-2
CASSSLESPNYGYTF
TGTGCCAGCAGCTCTCTTGAGAGCCCTAACTATGGCTACACCTTC
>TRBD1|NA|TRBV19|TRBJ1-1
CASSSPGQGRAFF
TGTGCCAGTAGTTCTCCGGGACAGGGGAGAGCTTTCTTT
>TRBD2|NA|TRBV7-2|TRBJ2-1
CASSWTRSSHNEQFF
TGTGCCAGCAGCTGGACTAGGTCGTCCCACAATGAGCAGTTCTTC
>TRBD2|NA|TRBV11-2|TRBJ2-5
CASSFWTSGGDQYF
TGTGCCAGCAGCTTCTGGACTAGCGGGGGAGACCAGTACTTC
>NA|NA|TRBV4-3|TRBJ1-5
CASSQDLPGSYQPQHF
TGCGCCAGCAGCCAAGATCTCCCAGGGTCGTATCAGCCCCAGCATTTT
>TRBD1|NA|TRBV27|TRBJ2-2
CASSFLAGTGAGELFF
TGTGCCAGCAGTTTCTTAGCCGGGACAGGGGCCGGGGAGCTGTTTTTT
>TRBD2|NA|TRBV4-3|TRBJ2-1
CASSQGPRGPAGGNEQFF
TGCGCCAGCAGCCAAGGCCCCCGGGGACCAGCCGGGGGGAATGAGCAGTTCTTC
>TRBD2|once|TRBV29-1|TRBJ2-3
CSVEFVTSGSTDTQYF
TGCAGCGTTGAATTTGTGACTAGCGGTAGCACAGATACGCAGTATTTT
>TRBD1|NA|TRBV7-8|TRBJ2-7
CASSSRTGTFYEQYF
TGTGCCAGCAGCTCGCGGACAGGGACGTTCTACGAGCAGTACTTC
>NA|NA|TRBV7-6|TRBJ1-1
CASSEQNTEAFF
TGTGCCAGCAGCGAACAGAACACTGAAGCTTTCTTT
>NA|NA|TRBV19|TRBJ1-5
CASSGDTGENSNQPQHF
TGTGCCAGTAGTGGGGATACGGGAGAGAATAGCAATCAGCCCCAGCATTTT
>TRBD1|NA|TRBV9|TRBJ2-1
CASSVGGTGNDEQFF
TGTGCCAGCAGCGTAGGGGGGACAGGTAACGATGAGCAGTTCTTC
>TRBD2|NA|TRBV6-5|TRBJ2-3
CASSYTSGGTDTQYF
TGTGCCAGCAGCTATACTAGCGGGGGAACAGATACGCAGTATTTT
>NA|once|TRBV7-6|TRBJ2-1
CASSSKGGVYNEQFF
TGTGCCAGCAGCTCCAAGGGGGGGGTCTACAATGAGCAGTTCTTC
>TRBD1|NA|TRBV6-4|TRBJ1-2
CASMKTGANGYTF
TGTGCCAGCATGAAGACAGGGGCAAATGGCTACACCTTC
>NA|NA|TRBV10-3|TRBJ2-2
CAITGTGELFF
TGTGCCATCACAGGGACCGGGGAGCTGTTTTTT
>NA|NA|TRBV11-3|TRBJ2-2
CASSSGRVLGGPANTGELFF
TGTGCCAGCAGCTCAGGGAGGGTTCTGGGGGGCCCTGCGAACACCGGGGAGCTGTTTTTT
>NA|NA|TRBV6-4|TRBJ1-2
CASSDEGRGGRGGYTF
TGTGCCAGCAGTGACGAGGGTCGAGGGGGTAGGGGTGGCTACACCTTC
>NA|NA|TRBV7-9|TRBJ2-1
CASRYSGADEQFF
TGTGCCAGCAGATACTCAGGGGCGGATGAGCAGTTCTTC
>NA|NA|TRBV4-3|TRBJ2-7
CASSQDRGPSYEQYF
TGCGCCAGCAGCCAAGACAGGGGCCCCTCCTACGAGCAGTACTTC
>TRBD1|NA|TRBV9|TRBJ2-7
CAVRTGIYEQYF
TGTGCCGTTCGGACAGGGATCTACGAGCAGTACTTC
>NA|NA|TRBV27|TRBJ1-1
CASSLRSGLISNTEAFF
TGTGCCAGCAGTTTAAGATCTGGCCTTATATCGAACACTGAAGCTTTCTTT
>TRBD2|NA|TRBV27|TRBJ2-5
CASSWGGQETQYF
TGTGCCAGCAGTTGGGGGGGGCAAGAGACCCAGTACTTC
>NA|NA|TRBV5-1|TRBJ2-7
CASSSETGPTYEQYF
TGCGCCAGCAGCTCGGAGACGGGTCCTACCTACGAGCAGTACTTC
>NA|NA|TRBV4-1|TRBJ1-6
CASSQEADRSSPLHF
TGCGCCAGCAGCCAAGAGGCGGACAGATCTTCACCCCTCCACTTT
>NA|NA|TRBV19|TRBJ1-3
CASITPGDSGNTIYF
TGTGCCAGTATAACCCCGGGGGACTCTGGAAACACCATATATTTT
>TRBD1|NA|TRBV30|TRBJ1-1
CAWRRQGAPEAFF
TGTGCCTGGAGAAGACAGGGGGCCCCTGAAGCTTTCTTT
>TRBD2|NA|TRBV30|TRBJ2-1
CAWSVGSGGPNREFF
TGTGCCTGGAGTGTTGGTAGCGGGGGCCCCAACAGGGAGTTCTTC